The entry that follows covers one TCR beta chain sequence. This specimen comes from a study of cytomegalovirus exposure and HLA in healthy donors. Across the study: Findings of an earlier analysis included over 95 million unique TCR beta sequences from about 180 million T cells. Most donors, 80% to 90% of 398 genotyped, fell in the Caucasian-associated ancestry cluster.

Both 60 Vbeta primers and 13 Jbeta primers went into the PCR. The protocol was immunoSEQ multiplex PCR, while the TCRdb copy is restricted to in-frame clones and leaves out a portion. Of 100,000 to 150,000 clones listed, just under 75% are singletons. This CDR3 region has 13 residues. The V gene's germline CDR1 is MNHNS and CDR2 SASEGT. Between the trimmed V and J ends, which lost 6 bases and 2 bases, there was a span of 11 bases. The sequence came from a man aged 55 to 70 in good health and CMV-seropositive. V usage is TRBV6-1 and J usage is TRBJ2-7; tentatively, D is TRBD1 (6 bases). The sample comprised PBMCs. The CDR3 DNA is TGTGCCAGCAGCAGTGAGGGGGCCTACGAGCAGTACTTC. This encodes CASSSEGAYEQYF.